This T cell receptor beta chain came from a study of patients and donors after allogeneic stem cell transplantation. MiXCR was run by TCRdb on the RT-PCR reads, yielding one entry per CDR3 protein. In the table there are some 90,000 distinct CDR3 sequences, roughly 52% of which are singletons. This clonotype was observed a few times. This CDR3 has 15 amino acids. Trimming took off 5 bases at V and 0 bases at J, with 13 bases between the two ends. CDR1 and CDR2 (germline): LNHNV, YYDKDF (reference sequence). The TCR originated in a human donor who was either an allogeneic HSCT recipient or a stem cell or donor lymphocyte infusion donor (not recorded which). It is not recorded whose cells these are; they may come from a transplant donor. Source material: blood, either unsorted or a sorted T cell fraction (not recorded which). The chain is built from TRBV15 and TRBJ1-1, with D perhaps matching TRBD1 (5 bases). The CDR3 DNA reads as TGTGCCACCAGCGTGCCGGGACTGTTGAACACTGAAGCTTTCTTT. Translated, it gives CATSVPGLLNTEAFF.